This T cell receptor beta chain was obtained from a study of control samples from healthy donors and cancer patients. The table came from immunoSEQ multiplex PCR; TCRdb's copy has only in-frame clones and leaves some out. The data contain 100,000 to 150,000 clones, nearly 90% of them singletons. The CDR3 totals 14 residues. V was cut by 4 bases and J by 3 bases, with 12 bases left in between. The V gene's germline CDR1 is LNHNV and CDR2 YYDKDF (reference sequence). Sequencing was carried out using blood. The genes are TRBV15 and TRBJ1-2, with D perhaps matching TRBD1 (5 bases). The sequence derives from a man aged 45 to 65 in good health. The CDR3 sequence: CATSIVGGDYGYTF. For the CDR3, the DNA is TGTGCCACCAGCATCGTTGGGGGGGACTATGGCTACACCTTC.